These 25 T cell receptor beta chains were all obtained from the same sample, sequenced in a study of cytotoxic CD8 clonotypes in ibrutinib-treated CLL. Using immunoSEQ multiplex PCR, the repertoire was profiled, and TCRdb retains in-frame clones only, with some absent. In the table there are around 300,000 clones, more than 65% of which are singletons. The input for sequencing was PBMCs, taken before ibrutinib treatment. The receptors originated from a human donor with chronic lymphocytic leukemia.

The chain couples TRBV7-9 to TRBJ1-2; D is unclear. The CDR3 runs 15 residues. The germline V gene encodes CDR1 SEHNR and CDR2 FQNEAQ (reference sequence). Trimming removed 7 bases at V and 0 bases at J, with 15 bases between. DNA of the CDR3: TGTGCCAGCATCCTCCCGAGTCTCCCTAACTATGGCTACACCTTC. This codes for CASILPSLPNYGYTF.

The chain carries TRBV15 and TRBJ2-2; 11 nucleotides agree with TRBD2. In germline, CDR1 is LNHNV, CDR2 YYDKDF (reference sequence). The V gene end was trimmed by 5 bases and the J gene end by 4 bases; junction bases not matched to a gene: 0. The CDR3 loop spans 14 amino acids. The CDR3 reads CATSLAGGTGELFF. The CDR3 coding sequence is TGTGCCACCAGCCTAGCGGGAGGCACCGGGGAGCTGTTTTTT.

The chain has TRBV10-3 and TRBJ2-5; D gene unclear. There are 15 residues in the CDR3. CDR1 and CDR2 from the germline V gene are ENHRY and SYGVKD. V shed 0 bases and J shed 0 bases, with 8 bases lying between them. The CDR3 here is CAISESPAYQETQYF. DNA for the CDR3: TGTGCCATCAGTGAGTCGCCAGCGTACCAAGAGACCCAGTACTTC.

This chain joins TRBV7-9 and TRBJ1-5; 9 bases line up with TRBD1. This CDR3 has 15 amino acids. Germline V gives CDR1 SEHNR, CDR2 FQNEAQ (reference sequence). V lost 4 bases to trimming and J lost 4 bases; unmatched junction nucleotides: 5. The DNA of the CDR3 is TGTGCCAGCAGCTCGGGACAGGGTTTAAATCAGCCCCAGCATTTT. It is translated as CASSSGQGLNQPQHF.

The chain joins TRBV6-1 to TRBJ1-1; weak D call: TRBD1 (6 bases). Germline V CDR1 and CDR2: MNHNS, SASEGT. V was clipped by 4 bases and J by 2 bases, with 11 bases between them. The CDR3 consists of 14 residues. CDR3 sequence reads: CASSASRGNTEAFF. DNA of the CDR3: TGTGCCAGCAGTGCATCCAGGGGTAACACTGAAGCTTTCTTT.

This clone appeared a few times. The CDR3 reads CASSLGRDTEAFF. The DNA of the CDR3 is TGTGCCAGCAGCTTGGGAAGAGACACTGAAGCTTTCTTT. This chain joins TRBV5-4 and TRBJ1-1; D uncertain. Trimming left V 0 bases short and J 3 bases short, with 6 bases between. The length of the CDR3 is 13 residues. The germline CDR1 and CDR2 sequences are SGHNT and YYREEE (reference sequence).

The chain couples TRBV5-6 to TRBJ2-5, with TRBD2 matching 7 bases. J gave up 5 bases and V 0 bases, and 10 bases lay outside the gene matches. The germline gives CDR1 SGHDT, CDR2 YYEEEE. The CDR3 is made up of 16 amino acids. Here the CDR3 reads CASSLVRGSGLETQYF. CDR3 coding DNA: TGTGCCAGCAGCTTGGTACGCGGGAGCGGATTGGAGACCCAGTACTTC.

The chain has TRBV18 and TRBJ2-7; a weak D match, TRBD1 (7 bases). The CDR3 runs to 14 residues. Germline V CDR1 and CDR2: KGHSH, LQKENI. V gave up 6 bases and J gave up 3 bases, with 15 bases separating them. Written as DNA, the CDR3 is TGTGCCAGCTCTCGACCGCGGGACAGCTACGAGCAGTACTTC. Translated, it gives CASSRPRDSYEQYF.

The chain has TRBV5-1 and TRBJ1-2; D possibly corresponds to TRBD1 (5 bases). CDR1 and CDR2 from the germline V gene are SGHRS and YFSETQ. The CDR3 runs 17 residues. Trimming cost V 0 bases and J 0 bases, with 15 bases left between them. CDR3: CASSLGLGAGANYGYTF. CDR3 DNA sequence: TGCGCCAGCAGCTTGGGGCTTGGGGCAGGAGCTAACTATGGCTACACCTTC.

Of note for this clone: This sample also contains other DNA sequences that code for the same CDR3. J is TRBJ2-1 and V is TRBV11-2; no clear D gene. This CDR3 contains 13 residues. Looked up from germline, CDR1 is SGHAT and CDR2 is FQNNGV. V shed 1 base and J shed 2 bases, with 3 bases lying between them. The CDR3 DNA follows: TGTGCCAGCAGCTTAGCGGCCTACAATGAGCAGTTCTTC. Residues: CASSLAAYNEQFF.

The chain links TRBV7-3 to TRBJ2-3, with 7 bases lining up with TRBD2. The CDR3 length is 16 residues. Trimming at V came to 5 bases and at J to 3 bases, leaving 11 bases not matched to a gene. Per the germline V gene, CDR1 is SGHTA and CDR2 is FQGTGA. CDR3 DNA sequence: TGTGCCAGCAGCCACGGTGGGCTAGCGGAGACAGATACGCAGTATTTT. The encoded protein is CASSHGGLAETDTQYF. Looking up the rest from reference TRBV7-3 and TRBJ2-3 gives the full variable domain: GAGVSQTPSNKVTEKGKYVELRCDPISGHTALYWYRQSLGQGPEFLIYFQGTGAADDSGLPNDRFFAVRPEGSVSTLKIQRTERGDSAVYLCASSHGGLAETDTQYFGPGTRLTVL.

CDR3 DNA: TGCGCCAGCAGCTTGACCGGACAGCAGTACTTC. This sequence encodes CASSLTGQQYF. This chain links TRBV5-1 with TRBJ2-7; D is ambiguous. The germline V and J ends were trimmed by 1 base and 8 bases, with 7 bases remaining between them. Germline V lookup: CDR1 SGHRS, CDR2 YFSETQ. CDR3 length equals 11 residues.

The rearrangement joins TRBV19 to TRBJ2-3, with 7 bases aligning to TRBD2. Germline CDR1 and CDR2: LNHDA and SQIVND (reference sequence). V shed 5 bases, J shed 0 bases, and the junction held 5 bases outside the gene matches. The CDR3 sequence is 15 residues long. The CDR3 nucleotides read TGTGCCAGTAGTTGGAGCGGGACTAGCACAGATACGCAGTATTTT. Its translation: CASSWSGTSTDTQYF.

The V and J genes are TRBV27 and TRBJ1-5; no clear D. The CDR3 is made up of 13 amino acids. The germline V gene has CDR1 MNHEY and CDR2 SMNVEV (reference sequence). V lost 4 bases to trimming and J lost 12 bases, with 16 bases between them. The CDR3 region has the DNA TGTGCCAGCAGTTCCCTAATCCACAGCTACCAGCATTTT. Its translation is CASSSLIHSYQHF.

A few counts support this clone. The rearrangement joins TRBV4-1 to TRBJ2-7, with 13 bases aligning to TRBD2. J was trimmed by 5 bases and V by 2 bases; bases with no gene match: 6. Per germline, CDR1 MGHRA and CDR2 YSYEKL. This CDR3 is 16 amino acids long. CDR3 protein: CASSQPTSGRFHEQYF. The CDR3 region has the DNA TGCGCCAGCAGCCAACCGACTAGCGGGAGGTTCCACGAGCAGTACTTC.

The chain employs TRBV10-3 and TRBJ2-3; D possibly corresponds to TRBD2 (5 bases). Trimming stripped 2 bases from V and 1 base from J, with 10 bases between. The CDR3 sequence is 15 residues long. Germline V gene data show CDR1 as ENHRY and CDR2 as SYGVKD. The CDR3 sequence: CAISEGLARTDTQYF. The CDR3 bases are TGTGCCATCAGTGAGGGCCTAGCCCGCACAGATACGCAGTATTTT.

Here the CDR3 DNA reads TGTGCCACCAGCCTTCTAGCGGGAGGGCTTGATACGCAGTATTTT. Amino acids: CATSLLAGGLDTQYF. This rearrangement joins TRBV15 to TRBJ2-3; 12 bases align to TRBD2. The CDR3 covers 15 residues. CDR1 and CDR2 from the germline V gene are LNHNV and YYDKDF (reference sequence). J was trimmed by 6 bases and V by 5 bases; bases with no gene match: 6. Full variable domain (remainder filled in from reference TRBV15 and TRBJ2-3): DAMVIQNPRYQVTQFGKPVTLSCSQTLNHNVMYWYQQKSSQAPKLLFHYYDKDFNNEADTPDNFQSRRPNTSFCFLDIRSPGLGDTAMYLCATSLLAGGLDTQYFGPGTRLTVL.

This sequence joins TRBV28 and TRBJ1-2; D ambiguous. CDR1 MDHEN and CDR2 SYDVKM come from the germline V gene. V lost 4 bases, J lost 8 bases, and 5 bases lay in between. The CDR3 runs to 10 residues. The CDR3: CASSSEGYTF. The CDR3 nucleotides read TGTGCCAGCAGTTCTGAAGGCTACACCTTC.

This clone was counted only a few times. The chain uses TRBV28 and TRBJ1-1; D is unclear. Trimming removed 7 bases at V and 4 bases at J, with 16 bases between. Germline V gene data show CDR1 as MDHEN and CDR2 as SYDVKM. The CDR3 spans 14 residues. In nucleotides, the CDR3 is TGTGCCAGCATCGATCAGGTGTTCGCCACTGAAGCTTTCTTT. Encoded protein: CASIDQVFATEAFF.

The chain joins TRBV5-1 to TRBJ2-7; D uncertain. Germline assignment: CDR1 SGHRS and CDR2 YFSETQ. V shed 0 bases and J shed 4 bases, with 2 bases lying between them. CDR3 size: 11 residues. CDR3 protein: CASSLDYEQYF. The CDR3 DNA sequence: TGCGCCAGCAGCTTGGATTACGAGCAGTACTTC.

The chain has TRBV18 and TRBJ1-3, with D hard to call. The V and J ends lost 3 bases and 0 bases respectively, with 9 bases between them. This CDR3 has 15 amino acids. Germline V gene lookup returns CDR1 KGHSH and CDR2 LQKENI. The CDR3 region has the DNA TGTGCCAGCTCACCGGCCCCTTACTCTGGAAACACCATATATTTT. Translation gives CASSPAPYSGNTIYF.

The rearrangement links TRBV5-6 to TRBJ1-1; D is possibly TRBD1 (5 bases). Germline V gene data show CDR1 as SGHDT and CDR2 as YYEEEE. The CDR3 covers 15 residues. The V gene lost 0 bases and the J gene lost 4 bases, with 13 bases spanning the gap. In DNA, the CDR3 is TGTGCCAGCAGCTTGGCTCCAGGGAGGGGCACTGAAGCTTTCTTT. As protein: CASSLAPGRGTEAFF. Drawing the rest from reference TRBV5-6 and TRBJ1-1, the complete variable domain is DAGVTQSPTHLIKTRGQQVTLRCSPKSGHDTVSWYQQALGQGPQFIFQYYEEEERQRGNFPDRFSGHQFPNYSSELNVNALLLGDSALYLCASSLAPGRGTEAFFGQGTRLTVV.

This chain connects TRBV5-7 to TRBJ1-2; D unresolved. TRBV5-7 is annotated as an ORF whose role is uncertain. The germline V and J ends were trimmed by 0 bases and 4 bases, with 10 bases remaining between them. This CDR3 contains 14 residues. CDR3 loop: CASSLVGQSYGYTF. CDR3 DNA sequence: TGTGCCAGCAGCTTGGTCGGCCAGTCCTATGGCTACACCTTC.

The gene calls are TRBV4-1 and TRBJ2-7, with 10 bases identical to TRBD2. Germline CDR1 reads MGHRA; CDR2 reads YSYEKL. After removal of 1 base from V and 2 bases from J, the junction contained 5 bases not matched to a gene. The CDR3 has 16 amino acids. The CDR3 sequence is CASSQGPGLATYEQYF. The CDR3 DNA sequence: TGCGCCAGCAGCCAAGGTCCGGGACTAGCGACCTACGAGCAGTACTTC.

The CDR3 protein is CASSSGLEFHEQYF. DNA of the CDR3: TGTGCCAGCAGTTCGGGACTAGAATTTCACGAGCAGTACTTC. The chain uses TRBV27 and TRBJ2-7; TRBD2 aligns across 8 bases. With 4 bases clipped from V and 5 bases from J, the junction kept 7 bases outside the gene matches. Germline CDR1 is MNHEY and CDR2 is SMNVEV (reference sequence). The CDR3 runs to 14 residues.